This section outlines one T cell receptor (beta chain) sequence together with its context. Antigen: not known. The sample comes from a study of cytomegalovirus exposure and HLA in healthy donors. Study-level points and caveats: What a later analysis showed was that several of the most significant clusters appeared linked to common viral pathogens. Earlier analysis yielded a pattern in which most TCR beta V segments were productive about 90% or about 30% of the time.

In the PCR, 60 Vbeta and 13 Jbeta primers were used. Generated by immunoSEQ multiplex PCR, the TCRdb table keeps only in-frame clones and is missing some. In the table there are approximately 190,000 clones, roughly 80% of which are singletons. The germline gives CDR1 MNHEY, CDR2 SVGAGI. Trimming left V 8 bases short and J 5 bases short, with 16 bases between. The CDR3 has 13 amino acids. The rearrangement links TRBV6-5 to TRBJ2-7, with D perhaps matching TRBD2 (7 bases). The receptor comes from a man in his forties or fifties in good health and CMV-seronegative. The source material was PBMCs. The CDR3 DNA sequence: TGTGCCAGCGGAGGGGGGGGGTACCACGAGCAGTACTTC. This encodes CASGGGGYHEQYF.